The clone carrying this TCR beta chain showed up just once. In the original processing: For nucleated cells, counts were estimated from reference gene primer amplification. Clones were sequenced by immunoSEQ multiplex PCR, and TCRdb holds only the in-frame ones, with some missing. The V and J calls and the clone size are those of that table, but D and trimming were determined from the DNA. The repertoire holds about 25,000 clones, with about 89% as singletons. The data are from a study of blood T cell repertoires in COVID-19. Overall study: Material from acute and convalescent COVID-19 was sourced from the United States, Italy and Spain. The cDNA or gDNA used as material had been derived from T cells, B-cell-depleted T cells, or PBMCs.

The germline CDR1 and CDR2 sequences are LGHDT and YNNKEL (reference sequence). V lost 2 bases and J lost 4; bases outside the gene matches: 9. The CDR3 totals 16 residues. The TCR originated in a man between 70 and 80 years old with acute or convalescent COVID-19. This chain uses TRBV3-1 (or the pseudogene TRBV3-2) with TRBJ2-7; TRBD1 matches 9 bases. Sequencing was done on a sample of peripheral blood. The CDR3 bases are TGTGCCAGCAGCCAAACCGGGACAGGGAGCAATTACGAGCAGTACTTC. As protein: CASSQTGTGSNYEQYF.